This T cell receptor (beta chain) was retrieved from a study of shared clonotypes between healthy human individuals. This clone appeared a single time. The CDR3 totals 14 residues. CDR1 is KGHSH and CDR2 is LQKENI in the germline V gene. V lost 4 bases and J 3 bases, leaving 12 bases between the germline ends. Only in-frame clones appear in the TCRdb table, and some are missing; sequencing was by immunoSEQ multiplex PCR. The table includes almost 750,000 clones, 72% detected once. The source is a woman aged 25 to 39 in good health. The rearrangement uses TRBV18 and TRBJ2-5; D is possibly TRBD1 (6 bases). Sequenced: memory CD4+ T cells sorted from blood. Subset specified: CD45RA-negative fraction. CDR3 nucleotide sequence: TGTGCCAGCTCACGCAGGGGCCAAAAAGAGACCCAGTACTTC. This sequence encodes CASSRRGQKETQYF.